This T cell receptor beta chain came from a study of T cells in women clearing cervical HPV infection. Study as a whole: Controls were women whose single incident HPV16 infection cleared within 12 months without precancer or cancer. Blood came at first lesion visit for cases, post-clearance for controls.

A word on this clone: The sequenced fragment ends 3 residues before the CDR3 boundary, so the rest is inferred from the germline J gene.

Some clones are missing from TCRdb's copy, which holds only in-frame ones; the method was immunoSEQ multiplex PCR. The specimen's table records 20,000 to 25,000 clones. Trimming cost V 0 bases and J 9 bases; bases outside gene matches: 5. This CDR3 has 15 residues. Germline CDR1 and CDR2: SGHDT and YYEEEE. MY09/MY11 PCR detected cervical HPV DNA; dot-blot assigned genotypes. The chain carries TRBV5-6 and TRBJ2-1; 11 bases line up with TRBD2. Sequencing input: blood buffy coat. The clonotype originates from a woman between 18 and 70 years old with a cervical HPV16 infection that either progressed to CIN3+ or cleared (not recorded which). CDR3 bases read: TGTGCCAGCAGCTTGGGACTAGCGGGGTGGGCTGAG. It specifies CASSLGLAGWAE. From start to end, the CDR3 is CASSLGLAGWAEQFF.